Reported below is one T cell receptor beta chain. What it binds is unknown. The planned depth of sequencing spanned 1 in 200,000 to 1 in 1 million T cells. Sequenced by immunoSEQ multiplex PCR; TCRdb stores in-frame clones only, minus some. Found here are about 50,000 clones, less than 85% of them singletons; the top ten hold about a fifth. These data originate in a study of cytotoxic CD8 clonotypes in ibrutinib-treated CLL. Study background: The study recorded mean values of about 260,000 productive templates and approximately 94,000 productive rearrangements per sample. Whole-study results and caveats: Clonality grew at ibrutinib response; at progression, it decreased back toward baseline.

Trimming cost V 3 bases and J 1 base, with 12 bases left between them. CDR1 is MNHEY and CDR2 is SMNVEV in the germline V gene (reference sequence). CDR3 length equals 15 residues. This clonotype was obtained from a human donor with chronic lymphocytic leukemia. V usage is TRBV27 and J usage is TRBJ1-1; D unclear. This specimen consisted of PBMCs, obtained after 24 months of ibrutinib treatment. The CDR3 loop reads CASSFRGRTNTEAFF. The CDR3 DNA is TGTGCCAGCAGTTTTCGAGGGAGAACGAACACTGAAGCTTTCTTT.